A single sample is the source of the 21 T cell receptor beta chains below, sequenced in a study of T cell repertoires in cytomegalovirus infection. TCRdb ran MiXCR on the reads and lists one entry per CDR3 protein. The sample has some 270,000 distinct CDR3 sequences, 22% seen once. These TCRs' antigens remain unknown. The sample here was cultured PBMCs, taken from culture after CMV antigen stimulation. These receptors all come from a human donor in good health (CMV status not recorded). Some clones in this sample may be carry-over from other donors' samples.

The chain links TRBV9 to TRBJ1-2; D gene ambiguous. V was shortened by 0 bases and J by 1 base, with 4 bases between the two germline ends. CDR3 length: 13 residues. The germline V gene has CDR1 SGDLS and CDR2 YYNGEE. In nucleotides, the CDR3 is TGTGCCAGCAGCGTAGACAGTAACTATGGCTACACCTTC. It is translated as CASSVDSNYGYTF.

In this sample, this clonotype turned up a few times. The gene calls are TRBV11-2 and TRBJ2-1, with D uncertain. V lost 0 bases, J lost 9 bases, and 9 bases lay in between. The CDR3 is 13 residues long. Germline CDR1 SGHAT, CDR2 FQNNGV. CDR3: CASSLESFTEQFF. The CDR3 nucleotides read TGTGCCAGCAGCTTAGAGTCATTCACTGAGCAGTTCTTC.

This clonotype was seen ten or more times. J is TRBJ2-2 and V is TRBV7-9; D possibly matches TRBD1 or TRBD2 (5 bases each). The germline V and J ends were trimmed by 10 bases and 1 base, with 16 bases remaining between them. CDR3 size: 15 residues. Per the germline V gene, CDR1 is SEHNR and CDR2 is FQNEAQ (reference sequence). Here the CDR3 reads CATSGTAQNTGELFF. In DNA form, the CDR3 reads TGTGCCACATCCGGGACGGCCCAGAACACCGGGGAGCTGTTTTTT.

This clonotype showed up many times. This chain links TRBV7-9 with TRBJ2-1; TRBD2 agrees at 8 bases. The CDR3 extends over 14 amino acids. Looked up from germline, CDR1 is SEHNR and CDR2 is FQNEAQ (reference sequence). After removal of 6 bases from V and 8 bases from J, the junction contained 9 bases not matched to a gene. CDR3 loop: CASRPSGLGDEQFF. As DNA, the CDR3 is TGTGCCAGCAGGCCTAGCGGGTTGGGCGATGAGCAGTTCTTC. Together with reference TRBV7-9 and TRBJ2-1, the CDR3 gives the full variable domain: DTGVSQNPRHKITKRGQNVTFRCDPISEHNRLYWYRQTLGQGPEFLTYFQNEAQLEKSRLLSDRFSAERPKGSFSTLEIQRTEQGDSAMYLCASRPSGLGDEQFFGPGTRLTVL.

This clonotype occurred a few times. This chain joins TRBV7-2 and TRBJ1-2, with 7 bases lining up with TRBD1. The CDR3 spans 13 residues. Germline assignment: CDR1 SGHTA and CDR2 FQGNSA. V lost 5 bases, J lost 6 bases, and 6 bases stayed unmatched. CDR3 sequence reads: CASSQYRGDGYTF. The CDR3 region has the DNA TGTGCCAGCAGCCAATACAGGGGTGATGGCTACACCTTC.

There are a few counts of this clonotype. V gene TRBV6-2 or TRBV6-3 combines with J gene TRBJ2-7; 10 bases match TRBD2. Germline assignment: CDR1 MNHEY and CDR2 SVGEGT. This CDR3 is 16 amino acids long. V gave up 5 bases and J gave up 2 bases; unmatched junction bases: 9. The CDR3 DNA sequence: TGTGCCAGCAGTACTCTTGGGACTAGCGAACCCTACGAGCAGTACTTC. It yields the protein CASSTLGTSEPYEQYF.

The chain employs TRBV9 and TRBJ1-2; TRBD1 might be the D (5 bases). Germline loops: CDR1 SGDLS, CDR2 YYNGEE. This CDR3 spans 15 amino acids. V lost 0 bases and J lost 4, with 13 bases in between. This CDR3 is CASSVGGGFSYGYTF. The CDR3 bases are TGTGCCAGCAGCGTAGGTGGGGGTTTTAGCTATGGCTACACCTTC. Together with reference TRBV9 and TRBJ1-2, the CDR3 gives the full variable domain: DSGVTQTPKHLITATGQRVTLRCSPRSGDLSVYWYQQSLDQGLQFLIQYYNGEERAKGNILERFSAQQFPDLHSELNLSSLELGDSALYFCASSVGGGFSYGYTFGSGTRLTVV.

This clonotype occurred a few times. The chain is built from TRBV28 and TRBJ1-2; 10 positions match TRBD1. The germline CDR1 and CDR2 sequences are MDHEN and SYDVKM. V shed 6 bases and J 3 bases; nucleotides not matched to a gene: 7. This CDR3 region has 15 residues. CDR3 sequence: CASRVPGQGYYGYTF. The CDR3 DNA sequence: TGTGCCAGCAGGGTACCGGGACAGGGGTACTATGGCTACACCTTC.

This clonotype has only a few counts. V usage is TRBV12-3 or TRBV12-4 and J usage is TRBJ2-1; TRBD1 is a possible D gene (6 bases). Trimming cost V 7 bases and J 13 bases, with 17 bases left between them. This CDR3 has 12 residues. CDR3 sequence reads: CASTWGSGEQFF. CDR3 in DNA: TGTGCCAGCACCTGGGGTTCAGGGGAACAGTTCTTC.

Remarks on this clonotype: At one end, the junction sequence differs from germline, possibly due to a read error. The genes are TRBV20-1 and TRBJ2-3, with TRBD1 as a possible D gene (5 bases). The CDR3 runs 13 residues. CDR1 and CDR2 (germline): DFQATT, SNEGSKA (reference sequence). The CDR3 sequence is CSAKTGVGPTQYF. DNA of the CDR3: TGCAGCGCTAAAACTGGTGTGGGGCCTACGCAGTATTTT.

This clonotype has more than one count but fewer than ten. This rearrangement joins TRBV19 to TRBJ2-7; 8 bases are a match to TRBD1. The CDR3 runs 12 residues. Germline V CDR1 and CDR2: LNHDA, SQIVND (reference sequence). CDR3 region: CATGTGRSEQYF. The DNA of the CDR3 is TGTGCGACCGGGACAGGTCGGTCCGAGCAGTACTTC.

The chain uses TRBV12-3 or TRBV12-4 and TRBJ1-2; the D gene is possibly TRBD1 (6 bases). The CDR3 runs 14 residues. Trimming shortened V by 7 bases and J by 7 bases, and 19 bases separated the two germline ends. In DNA, the CDR3 is TGTGCCAGCAAACTTACAGGGAGTACGTTTGGCTACACCTTC. Translation gives CASKLTGSTFGYTF.

This sequence joins TRBV6-5 and TRBJ2-3, with 8 positions matching TRBD1. V lost 2 bases, J lost 4 bases, and 26 bases stayed unmatched. Germline V gene lookup returns CDR1 MNHEY and CDR2 SVGAGI. The CDR3 runs to 22 residues. Here the CDR3 reads CASSYPTPSTGVTAIPPDTQYF. As DNA, the CDR3 is TGTGCCAGCAGTTACCCAACCCCGTCGACAGGGGTCACGGCTATCCCCCCAGATACGCAGTATTTT.

This clonotype has just a few counts. A much larger clonotype is one base distant, so this may be a read error. The rearrangement uses TRBV6-5 and TRBJ2-5, with unresolved D. V lost 8 bases, J lost 5 bases, and 9 bases lay in between. The CDR3 runs to 11 residues. Germline values: CDR1 MNHEY, CDR2 SVGAGI. This CDR3 is CASGWMETQYF. As DNA, the CDR3 is TGTGCCAGCGGGTGGATGGAGACCCAGTACTTC.

This clonotype appeared many times. J is TRBJ2-7 and V is TRBV7-2; D possibly matches TRBD1 or TRBD2 (5 bases each). With 3 bases removed from V and 4 bases from J, the gap between germline ends came to 13 bases. The V gene's germline CDR1 is SGHTA and CDR2 FQGNSA. CDR3 size: 14 residues. In nucleotides, the CDR3 is TGTGCCAGCAGCTTCCCGGGACGCCGTTACGAGCAGTACTTC. Translation: CASSFPGRRYEQYF.

The chain couples TRBV28 to TRBJ2-3, with 10 positions matching TRBD1. After removal of 10 bases from V and 5 bases from J, the junction contained 12 bases not matched to a gene. Germline V CDR1 and CDR2: MDHEN, SYDVKM. This CDR3 is built from 15 residues. CDR3 region: CAIAGTGADRDTQYF. In DNA form, the CDR3 reads TGTGCCATCGCAGGGACAGGGGCCGACCGAGATACGCAGTATTTT. Drawing the rest from reference TRBV28 and TRBJ2-3, the complete variable domain is DVKVTQSSRYLVKRTGEKVFLECVQDMDHENMFWYRQDPGLGLRLIYFSYDVKMKEKGDIPEGYSVSREKKERFSLILESASTNQTSMYLCAIAGTGADRDTQYFGPGTRLTVL.

The V call is TRBV6-2 or TRBV6-3, the J call TRBJ2-6; no clear D. CDR3 length: 15 amino acids. Germline V lookup: CDR1 MNHEY, CDR2 SVGEGT. V lost 5 bases and J lost 1, with 9 bases in between. CDR3 nucleotides: TGTGCCAGCAGTACCGAGGCATCTGGGGCCAACGTCCTGACTTTC. Residues: CASSTEASGANVLTF.

The chain links TRBV24-1 to TRBJ2-1; D call uncertain. This CDR3 spans 15 amino acids. CDR1 and CDR2 (germline): KGHDR, SFDVKD. V was cut by 2 bases and J by 0 bases, with 7 bases left in between. For the CDR3, the DNA is TGTGCCACCAGTGATTCCCATATCTCCTACAATGAGCAGTTCTTC. Its translation: CATSDSHISYNEQFF.

This clonotype was seen many times. The V and J genes are TRBV27 and TRBJ2-3; no reliable D call. Germline assignment: CDR1 MNHEY and CDR2 SMNVEV (reference sequence). CDR3 length: 12 residues. Trimming removed 5 bases from V and 2 bases from J, with 5 bases in between. CDR3 protein: CASSPNTDTQYF. CDR3 nucleotides: TGTGCCAGCAGTCCAAACACAGATACGCAGTATTTT.

This clonotype occurred many times. This rearrangement joins TRBV7-8 to TRBJ2-1, with 8 bases that match TRBD1. The CDR3 runs to 16 residues. Germline CDR1 SGHVS, CDR2 FQNEAQ. V dropped 7 bases and J dropped 0; count of bases not matched to a gene: 8. The CDR3, as DNA: TGTGCCAGCACCAGATTACAGGGGGTCTCCTACAATGAGCAGTTCTTC. Residues: CASTRLQGVSYNEQFF.

This clonotype was seen more than once but under ten times. This rearrangement joins TRBV11-3 to TRBJ2-1; tentative D call: TRBD2 (6 bases). Germline-derived CDR1 and CDR2 are SGHNT and YENEEA. Trimming removed 4 bases at V and 8 bases at J, with 15 bases between. The CDR3 sequence is 14 residues long. The DNA of the CDR3 is TGTGCCAGCAGCTCAAGACTAGTTTCCCATGAGCAGTTCTTC. This encodes CASSSRLVSHEQFF.